Below are 18 T cell receptor beta chains sequenced from a single sample in a study of blood T cell repertoires in COVID-19 (dated by TCRdb to about 2020). Library generation was performed with the immunoSEQ multiplex PCR assay. The table was pulled from immuneACCESS by TCRdb, which kept in-frame rearrangements only. Such tables lose some clones; where checked, under half of the loss comes from unresolved V genes, and the rest has no known cause. The sample yields hundreds of thousands of clones; roughly 85% were counted once. About 3.8% of the sample belongs to the ten largest clones. The source material was peripheral blood. Receptor source: a woman of 80 years or more with acute or convalescent COVID-19.

This chain joins TRBV5-1 and TRBJ2-5; 7 nucleotides agree with TRBD1. Germline V lookup: CDR1 SGHRS, CDR2 YFSETQ. The ends lost 4 bases at V and 1 base at J; junction bases unmatched: 4. The CDR3 totals 14 residues. CDR3 in amino acids: CASSTGQPQETQYF. The CDR3 DNA sequence: TGCGCCAGCAGCACGGGACAGCCCCAAGAGACCCAGTACTTC. Full variable domain (rest looked up from reference TRBV5-1 and TRBJ2-5): KAGVTQTPRYLIKTRGQQVTLSCSPISGHRSVSWYQQTPGQGLQFLFEYFSETQRNKGNFPGRFSGRQFSNSRSEMNVSTLELGDSALYLCASSTGQPQETQYFGPGTRLLVL.

Only a few counts were recorded for this clone. V gene TRBV7-6 combines with J gene TRBJ2-2, with D unclear. This CDR3 contains 15 residues. V gave up 1 base and J gave up 4 bases, with 10 bases separating them. CDR1 and CDR2 from the germline V gene are SGHVS and FNYEAQ. The CDR3 here is CASSLDVLFTGELFF. DNA of the CDR3: TGTGCCAGCAGCTTAGATGTTTTATTCACCGGGGAGCTGTTTTTT.

The rearrangement links TRBV19 to TRBJ2-1; 13 bases are shared with TRBD2. V lost 5 bases and J lost 4; bases outside the gene matches: 5. The CDR3 covers 16 residues. CDR1 is LNHDA, CDR2 SQIVND, per germline (reference sequence). DNA for the CDR3: TGTGCCAGTAGTGGACTAGCGGGGGAAGGATACAATGAGCAGTTCTTC. Protein product: CASSGLAGEGYNEQFF.

This clone showed up just once. The chain combines TRBV2 with TRBJ1-1; no clear D. The CDR3 covers 14 residues. Trimming took 5 bases from V and 0 from J, leaving 10 bases between them. Germline CDR1 is SNHLY and CDR2 is FYNNEI. CDR3 DNA: TGTGCCAGCAGTCAGGTGGCCGTGAACACTGAAGCTTTCTTT. Translating it yields CASSQVAVNTEAFF.

The chain joins TRBV2 to TRBJ2-5; no clear D gene. CDR1 is SNHLY and CDR2 is FYNNEI in the germline V gene. This CDR3 region has 10 residues. Trimming took off 7 bases at V and 4 bases at J, with 4 bases between the two ends. The CDR3 spells CASTLETQYF. CDR3 DNA: TGTGCCAGCACTTTAGAGACCCAGTACTTC.

The V call is TRBV6-5, the J call TRBJ1-1; D gene unclear. V was cut by 6 bases and J by 4 bases, with 15 bases left in between. The CDR3 totals 14 residues. CDR1 is MNHEY and CDR2 is SVGAGI in the germline V gene. The CDR3 loop reads CASSPTTRITEAFF. In nucleotides, the CDR3 is TGTGCCAGCAGCCCCACGACGAGGATCACTGAAGCTTTCTTT.

The chain joins TRBV5-8 to TRBJ1-5; perhaps TRBD1 as D (5 bases). This CDR3 contains 15 residues. CDR1 and CDR2 from the germline V gene are SGHTS and YDEGEE. Trimming stripped 0 bases from V and 7 bases from J, with 14 bases between. This chain's CDR3 is CASSLEAGPGQPQHF. CDR3 nucleotides: TGTGCCAGCAGCTTGGAGGCAGGGCCCGGGCAGCCCCAGCATTTT.

The CDR3 region has the DNA TGTGCCAGTAGTCCCGGGACAAACACCGGGGAGCTGTTTTTT. Encoded protein: CASSPGTNTGELFF. The chain has TRBV19 and TRBJ2-2; D may be TRBD1 (6 bases). V lost 5 bases and J 2 bases, leaving 9 bases between the germline ends. The length of the CDR3 is 14 residues. Germline V lookup: CDR1 LNHDA, CDR2 SQIVND (reference sequence).

The chain joins TRBV3-1 (or the pseudogene TRBV3-2) to TRBJ1-4, with D possibly TRBD1 on 5 matching bases. The CDR3 loop spans 13 amino acids. Germline V gene sequence: CDR1 LGHDT, CDR2 YNNKEL (reference sequence). V was pared by 1 base and J by 12 bases, with 12 bases between. The CDR3 region has the DNA TGTGCCAGCAGCCAAGGTGCCGGGACTGAACTGTTTTTT. Translation: CASSQGAGTELFF.

The chain joins TRBV6-6 to TRBJ1-3; D not certain. Trimming removed 5 bases from V and 2 bases from J, with 13 bases in between. CDR1 and CDR2 from the germline V gene are MNHNY and SVGAGI (reference sequence). The CDR3 runs 15 residues. CDR3 region: CASSHTDNPGNTIYF. DNA of the CDR3: TGTGCCAGCAGTCATACCGACAATCCTGGAAACACCATATATTTT.

V and J are TRBV7-3 and TRBJ2-3; 12 bases agree with TRBD2. CDR1 and CDR2 (germline): SGHTA, FQGTGA. Trimming took 4 bases from V and 2 from J; bases not matched to a gene: 10. The CDR3 is 18 residues long. The CDR3 spells CASSSGLAGTRLTDTQYF. The CDR3 coding sequence is TGTGCCAGCAGCTCCGGACTAGCGGGGACGCGCCTCACAGATACGCAGTATTTT.

The chain uses TRBV19 and TRBJ1-2; 8 bases agree with TRBD1. This CDR3 comprises 15 residues. Germline values: CDR1 LNHDA, CDR2 SQIVND (reference sequence). Unmatched junction bases numbered 9, after V lost 5 bases and J lost 4 bases. CDR3 sequence reads: CASSPGQERRYGYTF. The CDR3 bases are TGTGCCAGTAGTCCGGGACAGGAGAGACGCTATGGCTACACCTTC.

The J gene is TRBJ2-5, the V gene TRBV2; 8 positions agree with TRBD1. Germline CDR1 and CDR2: SNHLY and FYNNEI. V was clipped by 7 bases and J by 5 bases; unmatched bases: 6. The CDR3 covers 13 residues. The CDR3 nucleotides read TGTGCCAGCACCTGGACAGGGTTGGAGACCCAGTACTTC. Its translation is CASTWTGLETQYF.

V is TRBV7-2 and J is TRBJ2-1, with a possible D match to TRBD2 (5 bases). V was trimmed by 2 bases and J by 7 bases, leaving 9 bases between them. The germline V gene has CDR1 SGHTA and CDR2 FQGNSA. This CDR3 region has 13 residues. CDR3 amino acids: CASSLIPGNEQFF. The CDR3 DNA is TGTGCCAGCAGCTTAATTCCGGGGAATGAGCAGTTCTTC.

This sequence joins TRBV5-4 and TRBJ1-1; perhaps TRBD1 as D (6 bases). Trimming removed 2 bases from V and 3 bases from J, with 14 bases in between. The germline V gene encodes CDR1 SGHNT and CDR2 YYREEE (reference sequence). CDR3 length equals 15 residues. Here the CDR3 DNA reads TGTGCCAGCAGCTTTGGGGGCCTGGGAGACACTGAAGCTTTCTTT. Amino acid sequence: CASSFGGLGDTEAFF.

V is TRBV12-5 and J is TRBJ2-7, with D possibly matching TRBD1 (5 bases). The CDR3 length is 14 residues. CDR1 LGHNT and CDR2 FRNRAP come from the germline V gene. V lost 3 bases, J lost 2 bases, and 11 bases lay in between. This CDR3 is CASGFAGYTYEQYF. CDR3 DNA sequence: TGTGCTAGTGGTTTTGCAGGGTATACCTACGAGCAGTACTTC.

The chain carries TRBV9 and TRBJ1-3; 9 bases match TRBD1. Germline CDR1 reads SGDLS; CDR2 reads YYNGEE. V was pared by 1 base and J by 0 bases, with 5 bases of the junction left unmatched. The CDR3 contains 17 residues. The CDR3 loop reads CASSVTGQGISGNTIYF. CDR3 in DNA: TGTGCCAGCAGCGTAACGGGACAGGGAATCTCTGGAAACACCATATATTTT.

The chain combines TRBV7-9 with TRBJ2-7; D is possibly TRBD2 (5 bases). The CDR3 consists of 14 residues. The V end lost 5 bases, the J end lost 2 bases, and 13 bases lay between the germline ends. CDR1 and CDR2 (germline): SEHNR, FQNEAQ (reference sequence). CDR3 in DNA: TGTGCCAGCAGCCCTCGGGATAGAGCCTACGAGCAGTACTTC. Translated: CASSPRDRAYEQYF.